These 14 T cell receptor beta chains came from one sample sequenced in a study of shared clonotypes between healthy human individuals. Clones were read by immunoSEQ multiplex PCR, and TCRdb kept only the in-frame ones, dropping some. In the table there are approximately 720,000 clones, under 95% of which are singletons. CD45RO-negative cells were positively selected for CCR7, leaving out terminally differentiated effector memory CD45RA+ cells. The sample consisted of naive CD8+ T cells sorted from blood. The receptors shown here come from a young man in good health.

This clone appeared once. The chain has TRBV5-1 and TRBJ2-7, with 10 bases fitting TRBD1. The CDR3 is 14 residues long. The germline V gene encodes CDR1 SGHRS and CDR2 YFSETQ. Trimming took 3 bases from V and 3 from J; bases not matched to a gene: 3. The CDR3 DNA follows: TGCGCCAGCAGCTCCGACAGGGGGCTCTACGAGCAGTACTTC. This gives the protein CASSSDRGLYEQYF.

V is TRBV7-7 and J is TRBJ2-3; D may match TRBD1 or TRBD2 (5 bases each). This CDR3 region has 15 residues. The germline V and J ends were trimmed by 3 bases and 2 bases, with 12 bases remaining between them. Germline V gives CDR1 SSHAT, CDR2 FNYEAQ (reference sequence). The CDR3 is CASSLGPRATDTQYF. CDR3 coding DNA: TGTGCCAGCAGCTTGGGACCTAGGGCCACAGATACGCAGTATTTT.

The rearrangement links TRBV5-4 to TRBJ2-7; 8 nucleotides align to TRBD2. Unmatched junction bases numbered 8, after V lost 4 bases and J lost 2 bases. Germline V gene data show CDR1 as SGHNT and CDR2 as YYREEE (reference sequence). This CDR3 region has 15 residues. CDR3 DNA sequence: TGTGCCAGCAGCGCCTCGCTAGCGGGTACCTACGAGCAGTACTTC. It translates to CASSASLAGTYEQYF.

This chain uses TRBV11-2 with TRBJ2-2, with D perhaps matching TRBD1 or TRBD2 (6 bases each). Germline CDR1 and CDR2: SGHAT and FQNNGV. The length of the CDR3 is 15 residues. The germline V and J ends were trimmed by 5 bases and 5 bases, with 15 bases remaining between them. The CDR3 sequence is CASSPLTGRTGELFF. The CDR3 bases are TGTGCCAGCAGCCCCCTAACAGGGAGGACCGGGGAGCTGTTTTTT.

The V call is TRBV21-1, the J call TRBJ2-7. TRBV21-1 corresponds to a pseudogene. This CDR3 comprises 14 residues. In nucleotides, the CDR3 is TGTGCCAGCAGCAAATGTCGTCCGGACCCCGAGCAGTACTTC. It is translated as CASSKCRPDPEQYF.

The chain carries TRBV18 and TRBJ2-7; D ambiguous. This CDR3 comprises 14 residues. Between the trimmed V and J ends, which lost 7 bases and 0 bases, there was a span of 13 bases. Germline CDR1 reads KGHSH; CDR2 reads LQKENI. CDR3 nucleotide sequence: TGTGCCAGCTTCCTAACTGTAAGCTCCTACGAGCAGTACTTC. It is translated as CASFLTVSSYEQYF.

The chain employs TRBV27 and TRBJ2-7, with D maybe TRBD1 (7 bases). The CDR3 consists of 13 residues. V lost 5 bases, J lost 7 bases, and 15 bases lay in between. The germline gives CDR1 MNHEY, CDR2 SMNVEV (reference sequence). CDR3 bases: TGTGCCAGCAGTATCTCACAGGGGAGGGAGCAGTACTTC. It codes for CASSISQGREQYF.

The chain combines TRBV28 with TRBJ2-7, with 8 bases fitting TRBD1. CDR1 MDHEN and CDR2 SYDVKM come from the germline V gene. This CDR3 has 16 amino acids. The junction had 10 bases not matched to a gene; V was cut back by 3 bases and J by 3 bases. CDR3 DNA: TGTGCCAGCAGTTTTCTAGCAGGGGGCGGTCACTACGAGCAGTACTTC. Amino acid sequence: CASSFLAGGGHYEQYF.

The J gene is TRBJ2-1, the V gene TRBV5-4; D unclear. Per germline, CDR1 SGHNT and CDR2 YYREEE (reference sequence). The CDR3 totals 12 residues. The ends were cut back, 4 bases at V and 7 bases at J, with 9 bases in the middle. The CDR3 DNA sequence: TGTGCCAGCAGCCTGGCTGGTAATGAGCAGTTCTTC. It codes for CASSLAGNEQFF.

The CDR3 is CASPGQNYGYTF. The DNA for the CDR3 is TGTGCCAGTCCGGGACAGAACTATGGCTACACCTTC. The chain couples TRBV2 to TRBJ1-2; 7 positions match TRBD1. The V gene end was trimmed by 9 bases and the J gene end by 2 bases; junction bases not matched to a gene: 3. Per germline, CDR1 SNHLY and CDR2 FYNNEI. The CDR3 length is 12 residues.

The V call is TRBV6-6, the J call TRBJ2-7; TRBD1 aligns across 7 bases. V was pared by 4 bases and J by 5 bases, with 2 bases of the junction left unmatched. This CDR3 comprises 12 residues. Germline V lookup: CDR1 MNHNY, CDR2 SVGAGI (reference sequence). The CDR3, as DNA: TGTGCCAGCAGTTGGGACAGCAACGAGCAGTACTTC. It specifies CASSWDSNEQYF.

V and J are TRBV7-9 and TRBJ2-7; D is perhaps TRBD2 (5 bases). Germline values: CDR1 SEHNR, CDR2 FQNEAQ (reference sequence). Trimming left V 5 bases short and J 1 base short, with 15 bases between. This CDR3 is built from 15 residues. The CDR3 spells CASSPSRRGSYEQYF. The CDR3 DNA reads TGTGCCAGCAGCCCGTCGCGTCGGGGATCCTACGAGCAGTACTTC.

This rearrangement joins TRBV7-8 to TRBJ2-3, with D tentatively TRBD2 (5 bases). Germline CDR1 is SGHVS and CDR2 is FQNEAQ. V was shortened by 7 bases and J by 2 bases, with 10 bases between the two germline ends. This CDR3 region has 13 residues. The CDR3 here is CASMEANTDTQYF. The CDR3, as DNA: TGTGCCAGCATGGAGGCCAACACAGATACGCAGTATTTT.

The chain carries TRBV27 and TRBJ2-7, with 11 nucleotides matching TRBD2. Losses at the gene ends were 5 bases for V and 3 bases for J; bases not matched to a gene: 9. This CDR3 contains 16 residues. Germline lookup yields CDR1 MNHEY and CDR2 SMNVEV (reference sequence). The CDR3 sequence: CASSQPSSGRVYEQYF. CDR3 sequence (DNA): TGTGCCAGCAGTCAGCCCAGTAGCGGGAGGGTCTACGAGCAGTACTTC.